Each of the 27 T cell receptor beta chains below was sequenced from the same sample in a study of OX40 agonist ivuxolimab in advanced cancers. Here immunoSEQ multiplex PCR was the method, and the copy in TCRdb shows in-frame clones only, minus some. The table records about 60,000 clones, 85% of them present only once. The material was CD4+ or CD8+ T cells sorted from blood, obtained in a trial of the OX40 agonist ivuxolimab. These receptor sequences come from an adult with an advanced solid tumor such as melanoma, head and neck, liver or kidney cancer.

This chain uses TRBV9 with TRBJ1-1, with 7 positions matching TRBD1. The V gene's germline CDR1 is SGDLS and CDR2 YYNGEE. The CDR3 length is 12 residues. Trimming removed 2 bases from V and 8 bases from J; junction bases left unmatched: 3. The CDR3 DNA reads TGTGCCAGCAGCGTGAGGACAGGCGAAGCTTTCTTT. Protein: CASSVRTGEAFF.

The chain employs TRBV4-1 and TRBJ2-7; TRBD2 matches 12 bases. Looked up from germline, CDR1 is MGHRA and CDR2 is YSYEKL. V was pared by 1 base and J by 0 bases, with 4 bases of the junction left unmatched. This CDR3 comprises 17 residues. CDR3 sequence reads: CASSQGVTSGSSYEQYF. DNA for the CDR3: TGCGCCAGCAGCCAAGGTGTGACTAGCGGGAGCTCCTACGAGCAGTACTTC.

The genes are TRBV30 and TRBJ1-2; tentatively, D is TRBD1 (5 bases). Looked up from germline, CDR1 is GTSNPN and CDR2 is SVGIG (reference sequence). This CDR3 region has 15 residues. The germline V and J ends were trimmed by 2 bases and 7 bases, with 20 bases remaining between them. The CDR3: CAWSQIYKGRGGYTF. The CDR3 region has the DNA TGTGCCTGGAGTCAAATTTACAAGGGACGGGGTGGCTACACCTTC.

The genes are TRBV10-3 and TRBJ2-5; 7 nucleotides align to TRBD1. The end of the DNA is better explained by TRBJ2-7, so the J call may be wrong. This CDR3 comprises 14 residues. CDR1 and CDR2 (germline): ENHRY, SYGVKD. The CDR3 region has the DNA TGTGCCATCAGTGAGTATACAGGGGCGGGCGAGCAGTACTTC. Amino acid sequence: CAISEYTGAGEQYF.

The chain carries TRBV28 and TRBJ2-7, with TRBD2 matching 12 bases. From germline, CDR1 is MDHEN and CDR2 SYDVKM. This CDR3 has 14 residues. Trimming cost V 5 bases and J 5 bases; bases outside gene matches: 4. The CDR3 nucleotides are TGTGCCAGCAGTCCTAGCGGGAGGGTCGACGAGCAGTACTTC. Its protein product is CASSPSGRVDEQYF. The full variable domain, rest sourced from reference TRBV28 and TRBJ2-7, is DVKVTQSSRYLVKRTGEKVFLECVQDMDHENMFWYRQDPGLGLRLIYFSYDVKMKEKGDIPEGYSVSREKKERFSLILESASTNQTSMYLCASSPSGRVDEQYFGPGTRLTVT.

This clone was counted only a few times. The chain carries TRBV6-5 and TRBJ1-6; 7 bases are a match to TRBD1. The junction had 6 bases not matched to a gene; V was cut back by 2 bases and J by 8 bases. CDR3 length: 15 amino acids. Germline V gene data show CDR1 as MNHEY and CDR2 as SVGAGI. For the CDR3, the DNA is TGTGCCAGCAGTTACACCACAGGGGTAGATTCACCCCTCCACTTT. It translates to CASSYTTGVDSPLHF.

This chain joins TRBV4-1 and TRBJ1-1; 7 bases match TRBD1. This CDR3 region has 14 residues. J lost 5 bases, V lost 5 bases, and 8 bases had no gene match. Looked up from germline, CDR1 is MGHRA and CDR2 is YSYEKL. The CDR3 DNA reads as TGCGCCAGCAGCTATAGACAGGGAGGGACTGAAGCTTTCTTT. The encoded protein is CASSYRQGGTEAFF.

The V and J genes are TRBV6-5 and TRBJ1-3; perhaps TRBD1 as D (6 bases). Germline V lookup: CDR1 MNHEY, CDR2 SVGAGI. This CDR3 spans 14 amino acids. V shed 5 bases and J shed 2 bases, with 10 bases lying between them. CDR3 sequence reads: CASSKQGAGNTIYF. In DNA form, the CDR3 reads TGTGCCAGCAGTAAACAGGGCGCTGGAAACACCATATATTTT.

This chain links TRBV11-1 with TRBJ1-1, with TRBD1 as a possible D gene (5 bases). This CDR3 spans 13 amino acids. Germline V gene data show CDR1 as SGHAT and CDR2 as FQDESV (reference sequence). V lost 5 bases and J lost 5, with 12 bases in between. The CDR3 spells CASSLRGRTEAFF. CDR3 sequence (DNA): TGTGCCAGCAGCCTACGGGGCCGAACTGAAGCTTTCTTT.

The chain couples TRBV2 to TRBJ1-2; D not certain. The germline V gene has CDR1 SNHLY and CDR2 FYNNEI. This CDR3 comprises 14 residues. V lost 7 bases and J 3 bases, leaving 15 bases between the germline ends. For the CDR3, the DNA is TGTGCCAGCACCCAGGAGGGCTCGTACTATGGCTACACCTTC. Its translation is CASTQEGSYYGYTF.

This clone was detected only a few times. This chain uses TRBV15 with TRBJ2-5, with D maybe TRBD1 (7 bases). Germline V gene lookup returns CDR1 LNHNV and CDR2 YYDKDF (reference sequence). This CDR3 region has 17 residues. With 5 bases removed from V and 10 bases from J, the gap between germline ends came to 29 bases. This CDR3 reads CATSPGRGGGAQGGQYF. The DNA for the CDR3 is TGTGCCACCAGCCCAGGGAGAGGAGGTGGGGCCCAGGGGGGCCAGTACTTC.

This clone was counted a few times. The V call is TRBV18, the J call TRBJ2-7, with 8 bases matching TRBD1. CDR1 and CDR2 from the germline V gene are KGHSH and LQKENI. Trimming at V came to 4 bases and at J to 3 bases, leaving 8 bases not matched to a gene. This CDR3 region has 15 residues. The CDR3 spells CASSLYDRGVYEQYF. In nucleotides, the CDR3 is TGTGCCAGCTCACTATACGACAGGGGAGTCTACGAGCAGTACTTC.

This rearrangement joins TRBV30 to TRBJ1-5, with D uncertain. With 3 bases removed from V and 0 bases from J, the gap between germline ends came to 9 bases. The germline CDR1 and CDR2 sequences are GTSNPN and SVGIG (reference sequence). The CDR3 contains 14 residues. The CDR3 here is CAWSAQYSNQPQHF. Here the CDR3 DNA reads TGTGCCTGGAGCGCCCAATATAGCAATCAGCCCCAGCATTTT.

This CDR3 is CASSILGEVNTEAFF. For the CDR3, the DNA is TGTGCCAGTAGTATTTTGGGGGAAGTGAACACTGAAGCTTTCTTT. The chain is built from TRBV19 and TRBJ1-1; a weak D match, TRBD1 (5 bases). The V gene's germline CDR1 is LNHDA and CDR2 SQIVND (reference sequence). Between the trimmed V and J ends, which lost 3 bases and 0 bases, there was a span of 11 bases. The CDR3 contains 15 residues.

Only one count was recorded for this clone. This chain connects TRBV18 to TRBJ2-2; D is perhaps TRBD2 (6 bases). Germline assignment: CDR1 KGHSH and CDR2 LQKENI. CDR3 size: 15 residues. The germline V and J ends were trimmed by 3 bases and 7 bases, with 15 bases remaining between them. The CDR3 loop reads CASSPNSGSIGELFF. CDR3 sequence (DNA): TGTGCCAGCTCACCGAACTCCGGGAGTATCGGGGAGCTGTTTTTT.

This clone was seen a single time. The gene calls are TRBV10-3 and TRBJ2-1; the D call may be TRBD1 or TRBD2 (5 bases each). CDR1 and CDR2 (germline): ENHRY, SYGVKD. This CDR3 comprises 13 residues. V was cut by 6 bases and J by 6 bases, with 12 bases left in between. The CDR3 here is CAIRGVPPNEQFF. CDR3 sequence (DNA): TGTGCCATCAGGGGGGTACCCCCCAATGAGCAGTTCTTC.

This chain uses TRBV6-1 with TRBJ1-6, with D unresolved. V dropped 5 bases and J dropped 10 bases, with 9 bases sitting between them. Germline V gene lookup returns CDR1 MNHNS and CDR2 SASEGT. The CDR3 contains 12 residues. The CDR3: CASSQSASPLHF. In DNA form, the CDR3 reads TGTGCCAGCAGTCAATCGGCCTCACCCCTCCACTTT.

The gene calls are TRBV4-1 and TRBJ1-3; D ambiguous. The V gene's germline CDR1 is MGHRA and CDR2 YSYEKL. The V gene lost 3 bases and the J gene lost 0 bases, with 3 bases spanning the gap. CDR3 length: 13 amino acids. CDR3 nucleotide sequence: TGCGCCAGCAGCCAGGTCTCTGGAAACACCATATATTTT. Its protein is CASSQVSGNTIYF.

V and J are TRBV28 and TRBJ1-4; D perhaps matches TRBD1 (6 bases). The length of the CDR3 is 14 residues. Trimming took off 5 bases at V and 6 bases at J, with 13 bases between the two ends. In germline, CDR1 is MDHEN, CDR2 SYDVKM. The CDR3 reads CASSPSGGDEKLFF. In DNA, the CDR3 is TGTGCCAGCAGTCCGTCGGGGGGCGATGAAAAACTGTTTTTT.

The CDR3 reads CASSVGRMVPETQYF. The DNA of the CDR3 is TGTGCCAGCAGCGTAGGGAGGATGGTTCCAGAGACCCAGTACTTC. The chain has TRBV9 and TRBJ2-5, with D maybe TRBD2 (5 bases). The germline V gene has CDR1 SGDLS and CDR2 YYNGEE. The CDR3 consists of 15 residues. Trimming removed 0 bases from V and 4 bases from J, with 13 bases in between.

The J gene is TRBJ1-5, the V gene TRBV4-1, with a possible D match to TRBD1 (5 bases). CDR1 is MGHRA, CDR2 YSYEKL, per germline. Trimming removed 1 base at V and 0 bases at J, with 13 bases between. The CDR3 spans 17 residues. The CDR3 DNA reads as TGCGCCAGCAGCCAAGTGACGGGACTGTATAGCAATCAGCCCCAGCATTTT. Translating gives CASSQVTGLYSNQPQHF.

The genes are TRBV11-3 and TRBJ2-2; D remains ambiguous. Trimming removed 5 bases from V and 7 bases from J, with 11 bases in between. This CDR3 has 13 residues. CDR1 is SGHNT and CDR2 is YENEEA in the germline V gene. CDR3 sequence reads: CASSQSLVGELFF. The CDR3 region has the DNA TGTGCCAGCAGCCAATCTTTGGTCGGGGAGCTGTTTTTT.

This chain joins TRBV27 and TRBJ2-7; D may be TRBD1 (5 bases). CDR3 length equals 14 residues. The V gene's germline CDR1 is MNHEY and CDR2 SMNVEV (reference sequence). Trimming cost V 8 bases and J 0 bases, with 14 bases left between them. The CDR3 DNA is TGTGCCAGCTCCTGGGGCGGATTCTCCTACGAGCAGTACTTC. Amino acids: CASSWGGFSYEQYF.

The chain couples TRBV5-1 to TRBJ1-1, with 7 bases identical to TRBD1. The CDR3 is made up of 14 amino acids. J gave up 2 bases and V 0 bases, and 1 base lay outside the gene matches. CDR1 and CDR2 from the germline V gene are SGHRS and YFSETQ. CDR3 protein: CASSLDRGNTEAFF. The CDR3, as DNA: TGCGCCAGCAGCTTGGACAGGGGCAACACTGAAGCTTTCTTT.

Comment on this clone: No conserved phenylalanine or tryptophan ends this CDR3, so it is likely a read error. The chain joins TRBV25-1 to TRBJ1-2; D gene ambiguous. This CDR3 region has 14 residues. Per germline, CDR1 MGHDK and CDR2 SYGVNS. V lost 4 bases and J 1 base, leaving 10 bases between the germline ends. Here the CDR3 reads CASSAYGSNYGYTL. The CDR3, as DNA: TGTGCCAGCAGTGCTTACGGGAGTAACTATGGCTACACCCTC.

A single count supports this clone. The rearrangement joins TRBV6-5 to TRBJ1-3, with 7 bases lining up with TRBD1. There are 14 residues in the CDR3. V shed 6 bases and J 3 bases; nucleotides not matched to a gene: 5. Germline loops: CDR1 MNHEY, CDR2 SVGAGI. The CDR3 coding sequence is TGTGCCAGCAGAGAGACAGGGCTTGGAAACACCATATATTTT. This codes for CASRETGLGNTIYF.

This clone appeared a few times. The chain joins TRBV2 to TRBJ1-4; D unclear. Trimming removed 2 bases from V and 14 bases from J, with 15 bases in between. Germline V lookup: CDR1 SNHLY, CDR2 FYNNEI. This CDR3 contains 13 residues. CDR3 in amino acids: CASSENVAKALFF. In nucleotides, the CDR3 is TGTGCCAGCAGTGAAAACGTGGCTAAAGCGCTGTTTTTT.